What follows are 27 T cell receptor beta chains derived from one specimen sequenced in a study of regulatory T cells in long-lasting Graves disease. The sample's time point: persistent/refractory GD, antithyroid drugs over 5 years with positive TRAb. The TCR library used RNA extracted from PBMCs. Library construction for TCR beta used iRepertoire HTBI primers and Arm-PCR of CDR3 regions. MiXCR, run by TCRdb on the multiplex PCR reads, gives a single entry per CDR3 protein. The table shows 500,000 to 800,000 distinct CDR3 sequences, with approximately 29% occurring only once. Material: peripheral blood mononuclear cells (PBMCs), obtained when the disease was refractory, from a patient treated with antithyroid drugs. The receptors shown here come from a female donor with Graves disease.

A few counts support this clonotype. CDR3 sequence reads: CASSLGLAGGPDTQYF. CDR3 coding DNA: TGCGCCAGCAGCTTGGGACTAGCGGGAGGGCCGGATACCCAGTACTTC. The chain carries TRBV5-1 and TRBJ2-5, with 14 bases aligning to TRBD2. This CDR3 spans 16 amino acids. Losses at the gene ends were 0 bases for V and 8 bases for J; bases not matched to a gene: 6. The germline V gene has CDR1 SGHRS and CDR2 YFSETQ.

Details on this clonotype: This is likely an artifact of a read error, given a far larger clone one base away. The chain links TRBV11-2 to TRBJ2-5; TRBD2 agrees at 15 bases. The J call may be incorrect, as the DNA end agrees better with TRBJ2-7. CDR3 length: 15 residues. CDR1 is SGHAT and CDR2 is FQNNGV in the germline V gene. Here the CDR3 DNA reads TGTGCCAGCAGCAGGGGACTAGCGGGAGGTAGCGAGCAGTACTTC. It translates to CASSRGLAGGSEQYF.

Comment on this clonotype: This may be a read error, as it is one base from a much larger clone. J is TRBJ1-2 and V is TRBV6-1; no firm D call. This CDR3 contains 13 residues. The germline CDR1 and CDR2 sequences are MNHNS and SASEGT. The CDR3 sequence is CASSEKALYGYAF. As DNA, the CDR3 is TGTGCCAGCAGTGAAAAGGCCCTCTATGGCTACGCCTTC.

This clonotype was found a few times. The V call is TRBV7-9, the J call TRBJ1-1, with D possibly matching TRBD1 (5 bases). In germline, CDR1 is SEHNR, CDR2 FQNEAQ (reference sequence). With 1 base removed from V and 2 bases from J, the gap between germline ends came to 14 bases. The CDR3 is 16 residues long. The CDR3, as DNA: TGTGCCAGCAGCTTAGGGCAGGGAATGTTTAACACTGAAGCTTTCTTT. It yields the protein CASSLGQGMFNTEAFF.

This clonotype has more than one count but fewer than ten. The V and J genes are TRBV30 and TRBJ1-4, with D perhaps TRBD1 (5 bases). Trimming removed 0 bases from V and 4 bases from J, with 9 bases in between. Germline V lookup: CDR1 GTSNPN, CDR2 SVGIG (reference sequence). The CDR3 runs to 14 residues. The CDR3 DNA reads TGTGCCTGGAGTGTGGGCGGACATAATGAAAAACTGTTTTTT. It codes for CAWSVGGHNEKLFF.

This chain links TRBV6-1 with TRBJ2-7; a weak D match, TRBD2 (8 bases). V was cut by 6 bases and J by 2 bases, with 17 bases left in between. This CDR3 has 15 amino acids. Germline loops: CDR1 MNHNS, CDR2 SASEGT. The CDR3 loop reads CASSPGGGQTYEQYF. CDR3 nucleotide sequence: TGTGCCAGCAGCCCCGGGGGGGGACAGACCTACGAGCAGTACTTC.

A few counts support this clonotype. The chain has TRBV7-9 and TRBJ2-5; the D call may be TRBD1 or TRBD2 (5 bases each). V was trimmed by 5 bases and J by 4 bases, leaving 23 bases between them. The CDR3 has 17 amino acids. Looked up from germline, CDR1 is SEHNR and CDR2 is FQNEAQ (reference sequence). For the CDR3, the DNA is TGTGCCAGCAGCCCAAGGGGTCCGGGGACCGACGGAGAGACCCAGTACTTC. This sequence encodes CASSPRGPGTDGETQYF.

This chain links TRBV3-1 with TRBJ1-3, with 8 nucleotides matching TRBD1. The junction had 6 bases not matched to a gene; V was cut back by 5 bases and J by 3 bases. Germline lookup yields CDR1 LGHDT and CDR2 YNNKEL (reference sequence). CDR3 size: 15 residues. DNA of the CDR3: TGTGCCAGCAGCTCCGGACAGGGTGATGGAAACACCATATATTTT. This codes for CASSSGQGDGNTIYF. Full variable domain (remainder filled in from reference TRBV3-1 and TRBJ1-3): DTAVSQTPKYLVTQMGNDKSIKCEQNLGHDTMYWYKQDSKKFLKIMFSYNNKELIINETVPNRFSPKSPDKAHLNLHINSLELGDSAVYFCASSSGQGDGNTIYFGEGSWLTVV.

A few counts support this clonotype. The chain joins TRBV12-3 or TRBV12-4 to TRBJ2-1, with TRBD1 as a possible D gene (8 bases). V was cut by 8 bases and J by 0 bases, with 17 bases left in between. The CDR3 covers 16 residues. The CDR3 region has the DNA TGTGCCAGCCATACAGGGGGGGGCGGCTCCTACAATGAGCAGTTCTTC. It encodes CASHTGGGGSYNEQFF.

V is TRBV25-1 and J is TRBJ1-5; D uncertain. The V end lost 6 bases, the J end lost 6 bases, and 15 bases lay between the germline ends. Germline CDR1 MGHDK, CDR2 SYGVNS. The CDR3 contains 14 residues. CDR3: CASSDLFGFQPQHF. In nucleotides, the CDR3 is TGTGCCAGCAGCGATCTGTTTGGATTTCAGCCCCAGCATTTT.

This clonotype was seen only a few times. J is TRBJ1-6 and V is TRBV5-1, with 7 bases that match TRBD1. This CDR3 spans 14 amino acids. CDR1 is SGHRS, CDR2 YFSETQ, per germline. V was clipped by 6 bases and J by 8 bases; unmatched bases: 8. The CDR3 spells CASNADRVDSPLHF. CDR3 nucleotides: TGCGCCAGCAACGCAGACAGGGTGGATTCACCCCTCCACTTT.

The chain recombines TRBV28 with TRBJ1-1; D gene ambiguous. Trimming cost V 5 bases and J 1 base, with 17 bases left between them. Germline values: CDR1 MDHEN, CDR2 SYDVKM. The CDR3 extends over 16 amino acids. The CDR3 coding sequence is TGTGCCAGCAGTGAAGCGGGGTACAGTTCGAACACTGAAGCTTTCTTT. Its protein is CASSEAGYSSNTEAFF.

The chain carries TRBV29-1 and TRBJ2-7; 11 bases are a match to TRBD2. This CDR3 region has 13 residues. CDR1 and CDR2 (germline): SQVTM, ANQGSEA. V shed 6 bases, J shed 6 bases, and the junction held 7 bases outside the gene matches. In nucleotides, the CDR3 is TGCAGCGTGGCGACTAGCGGGATAACCGAGCAGTACTTC. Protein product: CSVATSGITEQYF.

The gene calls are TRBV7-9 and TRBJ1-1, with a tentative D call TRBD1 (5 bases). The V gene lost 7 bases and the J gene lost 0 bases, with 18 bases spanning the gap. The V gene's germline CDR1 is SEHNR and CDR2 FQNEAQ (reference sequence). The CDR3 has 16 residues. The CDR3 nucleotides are TGTGCCAGCAAGCCTCCAGTTATGACAGTGAACACTGAAGCTTTCTTT. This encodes CASKPPVMTVNTEAFF.

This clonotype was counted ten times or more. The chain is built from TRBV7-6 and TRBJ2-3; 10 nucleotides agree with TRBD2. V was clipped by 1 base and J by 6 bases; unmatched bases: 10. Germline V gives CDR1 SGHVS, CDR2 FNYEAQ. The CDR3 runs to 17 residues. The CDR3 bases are TGTGCCAGCAGCTTAGTCCTCCTAGCGGGAGTAGGCGATACGCAGTATTTT. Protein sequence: CASSLVLLAGVGDTQYF.

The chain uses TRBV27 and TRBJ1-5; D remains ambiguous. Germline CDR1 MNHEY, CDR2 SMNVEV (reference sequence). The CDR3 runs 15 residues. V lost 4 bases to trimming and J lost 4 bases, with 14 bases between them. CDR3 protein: CASSSRGGDNQPQHF. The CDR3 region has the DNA TGTGCCAGCAGTTCCCGCGGAGGCGATAATCAGCCCCAGCATTTT.

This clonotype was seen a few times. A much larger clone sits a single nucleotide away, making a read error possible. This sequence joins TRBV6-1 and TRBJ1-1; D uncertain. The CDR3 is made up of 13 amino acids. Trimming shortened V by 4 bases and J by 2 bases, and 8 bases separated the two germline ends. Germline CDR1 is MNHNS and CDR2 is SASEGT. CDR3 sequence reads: CASSVSRNTEAFF. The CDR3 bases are TGTGCCAGCAGTGTCAGCAGAAACACTGAAGCTTTCTTT.

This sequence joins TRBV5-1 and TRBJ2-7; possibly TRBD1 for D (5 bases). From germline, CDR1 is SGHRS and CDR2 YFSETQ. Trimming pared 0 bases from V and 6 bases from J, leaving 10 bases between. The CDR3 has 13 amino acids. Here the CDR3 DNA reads TGCGCCAGCAGCTTGGGGCAGGGCGCCGAGCAGTACTTC. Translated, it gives CASSLGQGAEQYF.

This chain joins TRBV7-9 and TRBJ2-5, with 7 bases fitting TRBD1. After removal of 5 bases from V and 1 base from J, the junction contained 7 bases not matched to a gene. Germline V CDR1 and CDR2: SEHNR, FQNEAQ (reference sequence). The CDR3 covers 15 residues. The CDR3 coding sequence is TGTGCCAGCAGCCCTAAAGACAGGGTCCAAGAGACCCAGTACTTC. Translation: CASSPKDRVQETQYF.

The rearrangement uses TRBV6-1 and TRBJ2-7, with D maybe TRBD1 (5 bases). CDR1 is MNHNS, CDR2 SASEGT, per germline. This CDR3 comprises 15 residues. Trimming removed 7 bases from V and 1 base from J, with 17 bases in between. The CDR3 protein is CASTSQLGDSYEQYF. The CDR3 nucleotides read TGTGCCAGCACTTCCCAGCTAGGGGATTCCTACGAGCAGTACTTC.

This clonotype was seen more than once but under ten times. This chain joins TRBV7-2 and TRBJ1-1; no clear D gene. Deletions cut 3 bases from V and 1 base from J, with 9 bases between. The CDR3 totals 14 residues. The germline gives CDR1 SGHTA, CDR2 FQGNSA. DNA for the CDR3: TGTGCCAGCAGCTTCCAACCGGGGAACACTGAAGCTTTCTTT. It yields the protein CASSFQPGNTEAFF.

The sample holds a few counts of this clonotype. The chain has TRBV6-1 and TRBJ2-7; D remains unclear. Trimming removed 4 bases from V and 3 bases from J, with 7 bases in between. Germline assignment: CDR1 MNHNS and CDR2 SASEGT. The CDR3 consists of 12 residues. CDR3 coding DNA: TGTGCCAGCAGTGCGGACGGCTACGAGCAGTACTTC. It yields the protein CASSADGYEQYF.

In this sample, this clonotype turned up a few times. CDR3 protein: CASSLSLGVFGTEAFF. In DNA form, the CDR3 reads TGTGCCAGCAGTTTATCTCTGGGGGTTTTTGGCACTGAAGCTTTCTTT. This chain uses TRBV28 with TRBJ1-1; the D gene is possibly TRBD1 (5 bases). CDR3 length: 16 amino acids. V lost 1 base, J lost 4 bases, and 16 bases lay in between. Germline V lookup: CDR1 MDHEN, CDR2 SYDVKM.

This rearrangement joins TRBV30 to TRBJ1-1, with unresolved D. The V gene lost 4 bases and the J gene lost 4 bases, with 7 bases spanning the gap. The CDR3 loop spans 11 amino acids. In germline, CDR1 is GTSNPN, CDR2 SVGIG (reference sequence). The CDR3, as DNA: TGTGCCTGGAACCGAGGCACTGAAGCTTTCTTT. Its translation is CAWNRGTEAFF.

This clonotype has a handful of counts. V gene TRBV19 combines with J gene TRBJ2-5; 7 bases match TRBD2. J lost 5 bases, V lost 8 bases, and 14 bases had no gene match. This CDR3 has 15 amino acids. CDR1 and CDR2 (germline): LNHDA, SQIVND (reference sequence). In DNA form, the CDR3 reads TGTGCCAGTGCCCCTACCGGGGAGGGATGGGAGACCCAGTACTTC. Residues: CASAPTGEGWETQYF.

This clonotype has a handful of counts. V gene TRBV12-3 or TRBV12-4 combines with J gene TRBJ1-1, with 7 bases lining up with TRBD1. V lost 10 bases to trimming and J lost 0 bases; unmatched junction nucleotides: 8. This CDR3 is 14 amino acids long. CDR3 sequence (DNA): TGTGCCAACAGCCGACAGGGTCTGAACACTGAAGCTTTCTTT. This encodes CANSRQGLNTEAFF.

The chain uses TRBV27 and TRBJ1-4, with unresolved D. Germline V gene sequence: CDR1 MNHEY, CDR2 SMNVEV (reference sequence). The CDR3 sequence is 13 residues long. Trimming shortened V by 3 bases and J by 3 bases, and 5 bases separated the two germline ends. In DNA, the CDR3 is TGTGCCAGCAGTTTCGTACCTAATGAAAAACTGTTTTTT. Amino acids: CASSFVPNEKLFF.